These 8 T cell receptor beta chains share one sample of origin, sequenced in a study of Graves' ophthalmopathy and Graves' hyperthyroidism (dated by TCRdb to the late 2010s). The sample was run on an Illumina HiSeq 2000. For repertoire sequencing, TCR beta CDR3 regions were amplified from RNA transcripts. A first-round RT-PCR used HTBI primers with the Qiagen OneStep RT-PCR kit, followed by a second-round multiplex PCR, size selection and purification. The raw public data were reprocessed by TCRdb itself: fastp quality trimming at Q25, MiXCR clonotype calling, in-frame beta chains only. CDR3 protein duplicates are merged, each entry listing the most common genes and DNA. Present in this sample are fewer than 400,000 distinct CDR3 sequences, 15% to 20% of which were seen just once. The biggest ten clones account for 1.5% to 2% of the sample. Sequencing input: peripheral blood. Receptors originate from a woman between 18 and 29 years old with Graves' ophthalmopathy. Donor details come from another sample of the same person, matched by shared clones.

This clonotype came up many times. The genes are TRBV11-2 and TRBJ2-7; perhaps TRBD2 as D (6 bases). The germline V gene encodes CDR1 SGHAT and CDR2 FQNNGV. With 0 bases removed from V and 3 bases from J, the gap between germline ends came to 12 bases. The CDR3 is 15 amino acids. In nucleotides, the CDR3 is TGTGCCAGCAGCTTAGATGGGGGGTCGGGCTACGAGCAGTACTTC. It encodes CASSLDGGSGYEQYF.

The table lists this clonotype with many counts. The gene calls are TRBV4-3 and TRBJ1-2; D ambiguous. The germline CDR1 and CDR2 sequences are LGHNA and YSLEER. V lost 0 bases to trimming and J lost 7 bases, with 12 bases between them. CDR3 length: 14 amino acids. CDR3 nucleotides: TGCGCCAGCAGCCAAGATGAAGAGGGCCGTGGCTACACCTTC. It specifies CASSQDEEGRGYTF.

This clonotype has a count of ten or more. The CDR3 protein is CASSLSRRGGGQPQHF. As DNA, the CDR3 is TGTGCCAGCAGTTTATCCCGCAGGGGGGGGGGTCAGCCCCAGCATTTT. The chain has TRBV27 and TRBJ1-5; 7 bases align to TRBD1. Losses at the gene ends were 0 bases for V and 6 bases for J; bases not matched to a gene: 8. The CDR3 is 16 residues long. Per germline, CDR1 MNHEY and CDR2 SMNVEV (reference sequence).

Ten or more counts support this clonotype. The rearrangement joins TRBV6-2 or TRBV6-3 to TRBJ2-7; maybe TRBD2 (6 bases). V was pared by 10 bases and J by 4 bases, with 17 bases between. CDR3 size: 13 residues. The germline V gene has CDR1 MNHEY and CDR2 SVGEGT. This CDR3 is CAISRDFTYEQYF. The CDR3 DNA is TGTGCCATCTCCCGGGACTTTACTTACGAGCAGTACTTC.

There are many counts of this clonotype. V gene TRBV2 combines with J gene TRBJ1-5; no clear D gene. Looked up from germline, CDR1 is SNHLY and CDR2 is FYNNEI. Trimming took 3 bases from V and 3 from J, leaving 9 bases between them. The CDR3 extends over 14 amino acids. In nucleotides, the CDR3 is TGTGCCAGCAGTGAGGAGGGAGCCAATCAGCCCCAGCATTTT. This encodes CASSEEGANQPQHF. Combining the CDR3 with reference TRBV2 and TRBJ1-5 gives the whole variable domain EPEVTQTPSHQVTQMGQEVILRCVPISNHLYFYWYRQILGQKVEFLVSFYNNEISEKSEIFDDQFSVERPDGSNFTLKIRSTKLEDSAMYFCASSEEGANQPQHFGDGTRLSIL.

This clonotype has ten or more counts. This rearrangement joins TRBV28 to TRBJ2-7; D is perhaps TRBD1 (6 bases). The CDR3 is made up of 11 amino acids. V shed 8 bases and J shed 5 bases, with 10 bases lying between them. CDR1 is MDHEN, CDR2 SYDVKM, per germline. The CDR3 spells CASGGFHEQYF. DNA of the CDR3: TGTGCCAGCGGGGGCTTCCACGAGCAGTACTTC.

The chain carries TRBV6-4 and TRBJ1-5, with a weak D call TRBD1 (5 bases). CDR1 is MRHNA and CDR2 is SNTAGT in the germline V gene. The CDR3 is 14 residues long. V was trimmed by 8 bases and J by 0 bases, leaving 11 bases between them. The CDR3 sequence is CASPQGNSNQPQHF. The CDR3 DNA reads as TGTGCCAGCCCCCAGGGAAATAGCAATCAGCCCCAGCATTTT.

This clonotype was seen at least ten times. The chain combines TRBV28 with TRBJ2-2; 7 bases are a match to TRBD1. The length of the CDR3 is 16 residues. Germline CDR1 reads MDHEN; CDR2 reads SYDVKM. Trimming took 5 bases from V and 1 from J; bases not matched to a gene: 7. The CDR3 DNA follows: TGTGCCAGCAGTACCCGGTGGACAGGGAACACCGGGGAGCTGTTTTTT. Amino acid sequence: CASSTRWTGNTGELFF. Variable domain in full (rest from reference TRBV28 and TRBJ2-2): DVKVTQSSRYLVKRTGEKVFLECVQDMDHENMFWYRQDPGLGLRLIYFSYDVKMKEKGDIPEGYSVSREKKERFSLILESASTNQTSMYLCASSTRWTGNTGELFFGEGSRLTVL.